A single sample is the source of the 21 T cell receptor beta chains below, sequenced in a study of neurological immune-mediated disorders. Time point defined: longitudinal time-point 3. MiXCR, applied by TCRdb to the 5' RACE reads, yields one record per CDR3 protein. The table lists some 43,000 distinct CDR3 sequences, more than 9.5% of them singletons, with about 10% in the top ten. Sequencing was done on a sample of PBMCs. The receptors here all came from a male donor with HTLV-1-associated myelopathy (HAM/TSP).

This clonotype occurred a few times. This chain links TRBV20-1 with TRBJ1-6, with D uncertain. This CDR3 spans 15 amino acids. Trimming stripped 5 bases from V and 0 bases from J, with 11 bases between. CDR1 is DFQATT and CDR2 is SNEGSKA in the germline V gene (reference sequence). The DNA of the CDR3 is TGCAGTGCTGCCCTCGGTAGCTCCTATAATTCACCCCTCCACTTT. Its protein product is CSAALGSSYNSPLHF.

This clonotype has a count of ten or more. The rearrangement links TRBV7-3 to TRBJ2-7, with a tentative D call TRBD2 (6 bases). This CDR3 comprises 12 residues. V shed 10 bases and J shed 4 bases, with 14 bases lying between them. Germline V gives CDR1 SGHTA, CDR2 FQGTGA. The CDR3 nucleotides read TGTGCCACCACGAAACGGGGGTACGAGCAGTACTTC. It codes for CATTKRGYEQYF.

This clonotype appeared many times. The chain uses TRBV6-5 and TRBJ2-5; D ambiguous. Germline loops: CDR1 MNHEY, CDR2 SVGAGI. Trimming removed 4 bases at V and 5 bases at J, with 17 bases between. The CDR3 extends over 15 amino acids. The CDR3 is CASSSIPTAGETQYF. CDR3 sequence (DNA): TGTGCCAGCAGTTCCATTCCAACCGCCGGGGAGACCCAGTACTTC.

This clonotype was found many times. The conserved phenylalanine or tryptophan is not found at the CDR3 terminus, so this likely reflects a read error. The limits of the CDR3 on the DNA are not certain, so only TCRdb's listed CDR3 is given. The chain recombines TRBV6-1 with TRBJ2-7; no check of the table's D call, TRBD2, against the DNA was made. CDR1 is MNHNS, CDR2 SASEGT, per germline. The CDR3 region is 15 residues in length, termini included. The CDR3 loop reads CASSVSPLAGGPGTL.

This clonotype was recorded at least ten times. V gene TRBV12-3 or TRBV12-4 combines with J gene TRBJ2-3; unclear D gene. CDR3 length equals 14 residues. The V gene lost 3 bases and the J gene lost 5 bases, with 12 bases spanning the gap. CDR3 coding DNA: TGTGCCAGCAGTTTGAGGACCCCGAGAGATACGCAGTATTTT. This encodes CASSLRTPRDTQYF.

There are many counts of this clonotype. This sequence joins TRBV6-2 or TRBV6-3 and TRBJ2-1, with 7 positions matching TRBD2. J was trimmed by 3 bases and V by 7 bases; bases with no gene match: 9. Germline CDR1 is MNHEY and CDR2 is SVGEGT. This CDR3 has 15 residues. Written as DNA, the CDR3 is TGTGCCAGCACTTTTGCGGGGGTCTACTACAATGAGCAGTTCTTC. Its protein product is CASTFAGVYYNEQFF.

This clonotype was counted at least ten times. The chain carries TRBV14 and TRBJ2-2; D is unclear. The germline V gene has CDR1 SGHDN and CDR2 FVKESK. The CDR3 contains 15 residues. The V end lost 0 bases, the J end lost 6 bases, and 11 bases lay between the germline ends. This CDR3 is CASSQENSGAGELFF. The CDR3 bases are TGTGCCAGCAGCCAAGAGAATAGTGGGGCCGGGGAGCTGTTTTTT.

This clonotype showed up many times. The rearrangement links TRBV7-2 to TRBJ1-5; D is possibly TRBD1 (6 bases). Between the trimmed V and J ends, which lost 6 bases and 6 bases, there was a span of 15 bases. The CDR3 has 14 amino acids. CDR1 is SGHTA, CDR2 FQGNSA, per germline. DNA for the CDR3: TGTGCCAGCAGTTCAAGGGGGGTATCTCAGCCCCAGCATTTT. The encoded protein is CASSSRGVSQPQHF.

In its sample, this clonotype was seen many times. The gene calls are TRBV6-6 and TRBJ2-3; D gene unclear. This CDR3 is built from 13 residues. The V gene's germline CDR1 is MNHNY and CDR2 SVGAGI (reference sequence). Trimming removed 2 bases at V and 3 bases at J, with 6 bases between. CDR3 sequence reads: CASSYDRTDTQYF. CDR3 DNA: TGTGCCAGCAGTTACGACCGAACAGATACGCAGTATTTT.

This clonotype appeared many times. The chain combines TRBV7-6 with TRBJ1-2; no clear D. The V end lost 10 bases, the J end lost 4 bases, and 13 bases lay between the germline ends. Germline CDR1 and CDR2: SGHVS and FNYEAQ. This CDR3 contains 12 residues. The CDR3 nucleotides read TGTGCCACCCTTGTTGCCGGCTATGGCTACACCTTC. Its translation: CATLVAGYGYTF.

Many counts were recorded for this clonotype. This chain joins TRBV2 and TRBJ1-2; maybe TRBD1 (5 bases). The CDR3 spans 13 residues. CDR1 is SNHLY, CDR2 FYNNEI, per germline. V lost 4 bases and J 4 bases, leaving 10 bases between the germline ends. This CDR3 reads CASSVGPGYGYTF. The DNA for the CDR3 is TGTGCCAGCAGTGTGGGGCCGGGCTATGGCTACACCTTC.

This clonotype has at least ten counts. The chain employs TRBV20-1 and TRBJ2-3; 15 positions agree with TRBD2. Germline V lookup: CDR1 DFQATT, CDR2 SNEGSKA (reference sequence). The CDR3 length is 14 residues. The V gene end was trimmed by 5 bases and the J gene end by 5 bases; junction bases not matched to a gene: 2. Here the CDR3 DNA reads TGCAGTGCTCTGGGACTAGCGGGGGGAGATACGCAGTATTTT. Translated: CSALGLAGGDTQYF.

This clonotype has a handful of counts. This chain links TRBV7-2 with TRBJ2-4; D is possibly TRBD1 (6 bases). The V and J ends lost 4 bases and 4 bases respectively, with 20 bases between them. This CDR3 is built from 17 residues. Germline CDR1 reads SGHTA; CDR2 reads FQGNSA. The CDR3 region is CASSSTGRLTSKNIQYF. CDR3 bases: TGTGCCAGCAGCTCGACAGGTCGACTAACCTCAAAAAACATTCAGTACTTC.

This clonotype has ten or more counts. The rearrangement uses TRBV20-1 and TRBJ2-3, with TRBD2 matching 8 bases. Trimming at V came to 1 base and at J to 1 base, leaving 4 bases not matched to a gene. The CDR3 extends over 15 amino acids. From germline, CDR1 is DFQATT and CDR2 SNEGSKA (reference sequence). The CDR3 spells CSARVSGGGTDTQYF. The CDR3 DNA follows: TGCAGTGCTAGAGTATCGGGGGGGGGCACAGATACGCAGTATTTT.

The rearrangement uses TRBV11-2 and TRBJ2-1; D may be TRBD1 (5 bases). Germline values: CDR1 SGHAT, CDR2 FQNNGV. The CDR3 sequence is 17 residues long. Deletions cut 0 bases from V and 2 bases from J, with 14 bases between. CDR3 in DNA: TGTGCCAGCAGCTTAGATCTAGGGGTTCCGCCCTACAATGAGCAGTTCTTC. Its translation: CASSLDLGVPPYNEQFF.

This clonotype was counted many times. The chain couples TRBV20-1 to TRBJ1-5; D perhaps matches TRBD1 (6 bases). V gave up 2 bases and J gave up 6 bases, with 11 bases separating them. The CDR3 extends over 13 amino acids. CDR1 is DFQATT, CDR2 SNEGSKA, per germline (reference sequence). CDR3 protein: CSARQGMGQPQHF. As DNA, the CDR3 is TGCAGTGCTAGACAGGGGATGGGTCAGCCCCAGCATTTT.

This clonotype came up many times. The CDR3 loop is CSVEIDNMNTEAFF. In nucleotides, the CDR3 is TGCAGCGTTGAGATAGACAACATGAACACTGAAGCTTTCTTT. The J gene is TRBJ1-1, the V gene TRBV29-1; D gene ambiguous. The CDR3 length is 14 residues. Per germline, CDR1 SQVTM and CDR2 ANQGSEA. V gave up 3 bases and J gave up 0 bases, with 11 bases separating them.

This clonotype was detected ten times or more. This chain connects TRBV11-3 to TRBJ2-5; D is undetermined. Germline values: CDR1 SGHNT, CDR2 YENEEA. Trimming cost V 4 bases and J 5 bases, with 17 bases left between them. The CDR3 is 15 residues long. The CDR3 here is CASSSRRAARETQYF. CDR3 DNA sequence: TGTGCCAGCAGCTCCCGCCGGGCGGCTCGGGAGACCCAGTACTTC.

The genes are TRBV2 and TRBJ2-7, with unresolved D. Germline CDR1 SNHLY, CDR2 FYNNEI. This CDR3 has 14 amino acids. The V gene lost 2 bases and the J gene lost 0 bases, with 8 bases spanning the gap. The CDR3 DNA reads as TGTGCCAGCAGTGAAATACAGCACTCCTACGAGCAGTACTTC. Translated: CASSEIQHSYEQYF. Full variable domain (rest looked up from reference TRBV2 and TRBJ2-7): EPEVTQTPSHQVTQMGQEVILRCVPISNHLYFYWYRQILGQKVEFLVSFYNNEISEKSEIFDDQFSVERPDGSNFTLKIRSTKLEDSAMYFCASSEIQHSYEQYFGPGTRLTVT.

This clonotype was counted many times. This chain links TRBV28 with TRBJ2-1, with 7 bases fitting TRBD2. Germline values: CDR1 MDHEN, CDR2 SYDVKM. This CDR3 is built from 15 residues. After removal of 3 bases from V and 6 bases from J, the junction contained 8 bases not matched to a gene. The CDR3 DNA reads as TGTGCCAGCAGTTTGATTTTGTGGGGGGGCAATGAGCAGTTCTTC. Protein: CASSLILWGGNEQFF.

The table lists this clonotype with many counts. The J gene is TRBJ2-3, the V gene TRBV7-2; D unresolved. The V and J ends lost 7 bases and 2 bases respectively, with 4 bases between them. This CDR3 is 11 amino acids long. CDR1 and CDR2 from the germline V gene are SGHTA and FQGNSA. This chain's CDR3 is CASTYTDTQYF. In DNA, the CDR3 is TGTGCCAGCACCTACACAGATACGCAGTATTTT.